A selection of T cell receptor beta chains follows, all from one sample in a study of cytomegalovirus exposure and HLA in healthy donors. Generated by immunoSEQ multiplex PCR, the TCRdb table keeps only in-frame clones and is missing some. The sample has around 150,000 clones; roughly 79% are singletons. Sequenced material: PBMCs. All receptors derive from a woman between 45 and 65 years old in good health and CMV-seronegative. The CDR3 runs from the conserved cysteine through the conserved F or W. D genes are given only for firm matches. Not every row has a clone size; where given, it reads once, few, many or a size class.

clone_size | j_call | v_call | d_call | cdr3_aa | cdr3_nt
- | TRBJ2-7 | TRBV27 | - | CASSLSPTRSSYEQYF | TGTGCCAGCAGTTTATCGCCGACACGTAGCTCCTACGAGCAGTACTTC
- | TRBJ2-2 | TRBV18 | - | CASSQSDRELFF | TGTGCCAGCTCTCAATCAGATCGGGAGCTGTTTTTT
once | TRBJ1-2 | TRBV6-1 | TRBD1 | CASSPQGADGYTF | TGTGCCAGCAGTCCACAGGGGGCGGATGGCTACACCTTC
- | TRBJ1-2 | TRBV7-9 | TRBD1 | CSSSKTGGSNYGYTF | TGTTCCAGCAGCAAGACAGGGGGCAGTAACTATGGCTACACCTTC
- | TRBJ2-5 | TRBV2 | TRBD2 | CARTRGTSDSGAQYF | TGTGCCAGAACACGAGGGACTAGCGATAGCGGGGCCCAGTACTTC
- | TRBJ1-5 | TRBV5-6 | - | CASSFWGKTSNQPQHF | TGTGCCAGCAGCTTCTGGGGCAAAACTAGCAATCAGCCCCAGCATTTT
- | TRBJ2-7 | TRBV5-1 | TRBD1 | CASKGWTGDTYEQYF | TGCGCCAGCAAGGGGTGGACAGGGGATACCTACGAGCAGTACTTC
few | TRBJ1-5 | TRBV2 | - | CASNSGVSQPQHF | TGTGCCAGCAATTCGGGGGTTAGCCAGCCCCAGCATTTT
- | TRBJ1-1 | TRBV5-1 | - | CASSRDTEAFF | TGCGCCAGCAGCCGGGACACTGAAGCTTTCTTT
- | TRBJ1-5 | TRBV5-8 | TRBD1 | CASNRDRGLQPQHF | TGTGCCAGCAACCGGGACAGGGGGCTTCAGCCCCAGCATTTT
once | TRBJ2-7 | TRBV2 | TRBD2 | CASRGTLGGEQYF | TGTGCCAGCAGGGGGACCCTGGGGGGGGAGCAGTACTTC
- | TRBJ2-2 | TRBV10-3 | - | CAISVSGNTGELFF | TGTGCCATCAGTGTATCCGGGAACACCGGGGAGCTGTTTTTT
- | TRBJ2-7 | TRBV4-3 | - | CASSQDYNVQYEQYF | TGCGCCAGCAGCCAAGATTACAATGTGCAGTACGAGCAGTACTTC
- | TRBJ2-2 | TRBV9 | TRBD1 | CASSAPGQGATNTGELFF | TGTGCCAGCAGCGCTCCGGGACAGGGGGCAACGAACACCGGGGAGCTGTTTTTT
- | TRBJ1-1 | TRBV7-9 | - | CSSSVTENTEAFF | TGTTCCAGCAGCGTTACAGAGAACACTGAAGCTTTCTTT